A single count supports the clone carrying this T cell receptor beta chain. The sample is drawn from a study of blood T cell repertoires in COVID-19. Study context: Spain, Italy and the United States supplied samples that represented acute and convalescent COVID-19. T cells, B-cell-depleted T cells, or PBMCs supplied cDNA or gDNA.

Under the authors' procedure: Reference gene primer amplification yielded estimated nucleated cell counts. Repertoires were generated with immunoSEQ multiplex PCR, while TCRdb's copy carries only in-frame clones and drops some. The DNA was the basis for D and trimming; V, J and clone size are from that table. The table shows about 59,000 clones, with 80% occurring only once. Germline V lookup: CDR1 MNHEY, CDR2 SMNVEV (reference sequence). The CDR3 is 14 residues long. V lost 3 bases, J lost 8 bases, and 14 bases lay in between. The chain employs TRBV27 and TRBJ2-1; D is ambiguous. This clonotype originated in a man aged 55 to 70 with acute or convalescent COVID-19. Specimen: peripheral blood. In nucleotides, the CDR3 is TGTGCCAGCAGTTTCGTCCCCGGGTTGTATGAGCAGTTCTTC. As protein: CASSFVPGLYEQFF.